This TCR beta chain was recorded in a study of T-cell memory formation after mild COVID-19. Study-level information: There were largely donor-specific TCR clusters. Whole-study findings and limits: The appearance of some responding clones in pre-infection memory suggested that cross-reactive memory joined. A second wave expanding day 15 to 37 was CD4+-biased; contracting clones were balanced.

TCR alpha and TCR beta cDNA libraries with sample barcodes and UMIs came from 5'RACE using constant-segment primers. TCRdb called the 5' RACE reads again in MiXCR, with one record for every CDR3 protein. The sample has 500,000 to 600,000 distinct CDR3 sequences, 18% seen once; the top ten hold around 11%. Trimming removed 7 bases at V and 5 bases at J, with 15 bases between. CDR1 is MNHNY and CDR2 is SVGAGI in the germline V gene (reference sequence). The CDR3 has 13 residues. Concerning this clonotype: Its specificity is unknown.

The sequence came from an adult woman who had mild COVID-19 (a few samples of this study predate the infection). Cell type and time point are not known. This chain connects TRBV6-6 to TRBJ2-7, with a weak D call TRBD1 (6 bases). Material for sequencing was PBMCs or a T cell subset sorted from them (not recorded which). In DNA, the CDR3 is TGTGCCAGCACCGCTCGACAGGTCAACGAGCAGTACTTC. As protein: CASTARQVNEQYF.